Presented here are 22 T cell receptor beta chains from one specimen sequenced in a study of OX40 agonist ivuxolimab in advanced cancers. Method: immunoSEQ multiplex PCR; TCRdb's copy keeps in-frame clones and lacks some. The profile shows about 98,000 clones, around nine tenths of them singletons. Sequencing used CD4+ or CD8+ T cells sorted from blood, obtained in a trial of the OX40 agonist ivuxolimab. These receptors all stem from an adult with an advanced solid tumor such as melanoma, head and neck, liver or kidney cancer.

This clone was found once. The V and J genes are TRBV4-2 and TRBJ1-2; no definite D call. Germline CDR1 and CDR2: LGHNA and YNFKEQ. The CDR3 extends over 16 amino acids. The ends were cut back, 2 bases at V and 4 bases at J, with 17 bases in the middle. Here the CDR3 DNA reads TGTGCCAGCAGCCAACGCGTCGCCCTCACCATCTATGGCTACACCTTC. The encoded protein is CASSQRVALTIYGYTF.

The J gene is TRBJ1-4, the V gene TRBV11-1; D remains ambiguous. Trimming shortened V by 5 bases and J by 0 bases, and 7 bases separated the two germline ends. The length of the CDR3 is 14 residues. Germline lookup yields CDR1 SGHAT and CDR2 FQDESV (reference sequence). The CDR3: CASSPTTTNEKLFF. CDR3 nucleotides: TGTGCCAGCAGCCCGACAACAACTAATGAAAAACTGTTTTTT.

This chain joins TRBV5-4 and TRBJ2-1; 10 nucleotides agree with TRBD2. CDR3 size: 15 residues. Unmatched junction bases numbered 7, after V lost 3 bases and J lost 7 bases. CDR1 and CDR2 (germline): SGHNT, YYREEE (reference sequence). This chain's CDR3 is CASSYSGGAGNEQFF. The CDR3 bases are TGTGCCAGCAGCTACAGCGGGGGGGCCGGGAATGAGCAGTTCTTC.

The CDR3 sequence is CASSGTPPTPASRGTIYF. Written as DNA, the CDR3 is TGCGCCAGCAGCGGCACCCCCCCCACCCCGGCCAGCCGCGGCACCATATATTTT. The V and J genes are TRBV5-1 and TRBJ1-3; D not certain. The V gene's germline CDR1 is SGHRS and CDR2 YFSETQ. The CDR3 has 18 amino acids. Trimming left V 4 bases short and J 9 bases short, with 29 bases between.

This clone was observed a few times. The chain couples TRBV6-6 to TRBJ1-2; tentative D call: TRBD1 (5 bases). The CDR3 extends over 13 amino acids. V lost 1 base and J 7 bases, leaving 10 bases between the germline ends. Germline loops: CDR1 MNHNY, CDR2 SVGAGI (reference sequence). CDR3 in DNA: TGTGCCAGCAGTTACTGGGGGGAGAGTGGCTACACCTTC. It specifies CASSYWGESGYTF.

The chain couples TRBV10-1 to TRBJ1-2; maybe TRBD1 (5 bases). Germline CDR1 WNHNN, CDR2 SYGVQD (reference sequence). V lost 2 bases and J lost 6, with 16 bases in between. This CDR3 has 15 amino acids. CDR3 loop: CASSENTGSLDGYTF. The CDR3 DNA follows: TGCGCCAGCAGTGAGAATACAGGCTCCTTGGATGGCTACACCTTC.

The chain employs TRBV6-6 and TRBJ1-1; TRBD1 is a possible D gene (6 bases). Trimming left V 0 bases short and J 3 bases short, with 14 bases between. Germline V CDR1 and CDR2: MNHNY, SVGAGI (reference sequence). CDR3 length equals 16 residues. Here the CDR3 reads CASSYSKPGEDTEAFF. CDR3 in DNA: TGTGCCAGCAGTTACTCGAAGCCAGGGGAAGACACTGAAGCTTTCTTT.

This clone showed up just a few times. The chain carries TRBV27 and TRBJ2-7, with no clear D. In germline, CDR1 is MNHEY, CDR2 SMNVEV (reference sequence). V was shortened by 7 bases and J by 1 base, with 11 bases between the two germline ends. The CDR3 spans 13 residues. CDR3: CASKDQRSYEQYF. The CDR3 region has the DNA TGTGCCAGCAAGGACCAGAGGTCCTACGAGCAGTACTTC.

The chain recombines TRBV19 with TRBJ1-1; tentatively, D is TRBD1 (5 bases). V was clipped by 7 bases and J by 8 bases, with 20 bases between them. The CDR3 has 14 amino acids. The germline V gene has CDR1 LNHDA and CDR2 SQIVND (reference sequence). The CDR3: CASTPLGREVEAFF. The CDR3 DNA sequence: TGTGCCAGTACCCCTTTGGGACGGGAGGTCGAAGCTTTCTTT.

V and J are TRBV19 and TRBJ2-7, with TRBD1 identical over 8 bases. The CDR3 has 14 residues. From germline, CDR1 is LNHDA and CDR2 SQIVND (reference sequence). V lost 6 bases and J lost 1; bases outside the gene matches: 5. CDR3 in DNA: TGTGCCAGTAGCAGAGACAGGGGTTCCTACGAGCAGTACTTC. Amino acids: CASSRDRGSYEQYF.

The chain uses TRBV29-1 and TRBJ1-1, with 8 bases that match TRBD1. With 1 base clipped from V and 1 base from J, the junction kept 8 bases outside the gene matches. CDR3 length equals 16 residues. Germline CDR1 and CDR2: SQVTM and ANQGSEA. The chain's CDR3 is CSVEGNRQGTNTEAFF. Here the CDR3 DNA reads TGCAGCGTTGAAGGAAACCGACAGGGGACGAACACTGAAGCTTTCTTT.

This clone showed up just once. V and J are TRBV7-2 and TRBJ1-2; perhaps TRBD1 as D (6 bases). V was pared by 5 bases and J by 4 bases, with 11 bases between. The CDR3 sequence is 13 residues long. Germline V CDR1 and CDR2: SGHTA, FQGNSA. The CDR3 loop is CASSPDRGYGYTF. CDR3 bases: TGTGCCAGCAGCCCGGACAGAGGCTATGGCTACACCTTC.

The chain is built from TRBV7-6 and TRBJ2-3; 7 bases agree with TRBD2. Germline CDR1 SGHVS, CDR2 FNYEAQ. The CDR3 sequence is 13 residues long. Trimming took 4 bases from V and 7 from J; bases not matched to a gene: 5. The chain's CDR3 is CASSSGTTNTQYF. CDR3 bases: TGTGCCAGCAGCTCGGGGACTACCAATACGCAGTATTTT.

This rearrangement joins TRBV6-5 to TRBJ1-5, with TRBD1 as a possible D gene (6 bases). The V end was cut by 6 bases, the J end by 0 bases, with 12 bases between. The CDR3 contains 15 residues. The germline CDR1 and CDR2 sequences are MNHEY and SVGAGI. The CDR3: CASRRGGYSNQPQHF. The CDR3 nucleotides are TGTGCCAGCAGACGAGGGGGTTATAGCAATCAGCCCCAGCATTTT.

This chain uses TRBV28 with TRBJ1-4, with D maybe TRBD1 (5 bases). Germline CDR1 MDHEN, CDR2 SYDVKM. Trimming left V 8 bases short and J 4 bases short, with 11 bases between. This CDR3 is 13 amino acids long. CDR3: CASFDSLNEKLFF. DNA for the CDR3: TGTGCCAGCTTCGACAGTCTTAATGAAAAACTGTTTTTT.

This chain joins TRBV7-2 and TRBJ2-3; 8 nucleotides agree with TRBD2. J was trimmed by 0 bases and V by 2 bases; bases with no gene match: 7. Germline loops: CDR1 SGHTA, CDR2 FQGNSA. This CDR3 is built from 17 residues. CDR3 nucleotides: TGTGCCAGCAGCTTAAACGCGGGGGGATCAAGCACAGATACGCAGTATTTT. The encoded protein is CASSLNAGGSSTDTQYF.

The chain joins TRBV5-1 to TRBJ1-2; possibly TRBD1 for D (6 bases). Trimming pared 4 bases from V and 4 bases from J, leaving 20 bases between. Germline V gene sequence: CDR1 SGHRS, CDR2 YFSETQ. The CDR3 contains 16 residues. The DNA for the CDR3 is TGCGCCAGCAGCCCCGCTACGGGGGCAGGGTTCTATGGCTACACCTTC. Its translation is CASSPATGAGFYGYTF.

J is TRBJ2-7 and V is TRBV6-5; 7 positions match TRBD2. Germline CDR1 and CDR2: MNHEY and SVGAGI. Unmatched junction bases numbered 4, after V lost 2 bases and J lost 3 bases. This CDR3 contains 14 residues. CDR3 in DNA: TGTGCCAGCAGTTACCAGTGGGGGGGCTACGAGCAGTACTTC. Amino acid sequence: CASSYQWGGYEQYF.

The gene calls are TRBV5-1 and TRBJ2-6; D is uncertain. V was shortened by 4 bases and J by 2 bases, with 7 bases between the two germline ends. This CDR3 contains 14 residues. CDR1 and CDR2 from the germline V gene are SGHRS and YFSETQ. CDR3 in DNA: TGCGCCAGCAGCGTAGGGACTGGGGCCAACGTCCTGACTTTC. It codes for CASSVGTGANVLTF. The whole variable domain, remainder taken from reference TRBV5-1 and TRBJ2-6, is KAGVTQTPRYLIKTRGQQVTLSCSPISGHRSVSWYQQTPGQGLQFLFEYFSETQRNKGNFPGRFSGRQFSNSRSEMNVSTLELGDSALYLCASSVGTGANVLTFGAGSRLTVL.

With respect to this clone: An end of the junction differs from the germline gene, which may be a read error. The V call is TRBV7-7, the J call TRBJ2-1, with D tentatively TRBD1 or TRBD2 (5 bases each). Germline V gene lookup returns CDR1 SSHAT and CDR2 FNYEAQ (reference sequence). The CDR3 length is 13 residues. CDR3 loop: CASSQNPGTEQFF. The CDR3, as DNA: TGTGCTAGCAGTCAAAATCCAGGGACTGAGCAGTTCTTC.

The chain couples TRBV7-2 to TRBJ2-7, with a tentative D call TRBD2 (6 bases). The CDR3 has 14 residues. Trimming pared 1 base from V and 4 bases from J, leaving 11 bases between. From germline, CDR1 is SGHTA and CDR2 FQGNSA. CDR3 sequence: CASSLVAGLYEQYF. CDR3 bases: TGTGCCAGCAGCTTAGTGGCAGGACTATACGAGCAGTACTTC.

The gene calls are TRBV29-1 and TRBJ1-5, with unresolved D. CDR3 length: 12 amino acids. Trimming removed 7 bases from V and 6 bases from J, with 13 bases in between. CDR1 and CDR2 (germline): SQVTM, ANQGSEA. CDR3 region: CSAGGWGQPQHF. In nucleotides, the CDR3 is TGCAGCGCGGGTGGGTGGGGTCAGCCCCAGCATTTT.